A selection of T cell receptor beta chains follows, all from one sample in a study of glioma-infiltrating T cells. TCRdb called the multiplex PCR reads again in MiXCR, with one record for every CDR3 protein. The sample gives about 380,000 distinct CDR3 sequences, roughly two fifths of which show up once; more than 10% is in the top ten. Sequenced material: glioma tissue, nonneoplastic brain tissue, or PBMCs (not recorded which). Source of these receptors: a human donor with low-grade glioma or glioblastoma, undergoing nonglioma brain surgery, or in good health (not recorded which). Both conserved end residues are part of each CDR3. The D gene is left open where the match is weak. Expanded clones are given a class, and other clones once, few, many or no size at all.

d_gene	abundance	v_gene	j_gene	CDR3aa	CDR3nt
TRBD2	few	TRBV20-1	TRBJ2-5	CSAPRGGIEETQYF	TGCAGTGCCCCTAGGGGAGGGATTGAAGAGACCCAGTACTTC
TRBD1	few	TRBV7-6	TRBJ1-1	CASSLGQGMNTEAFF	TGTGCCAGCAGCTTGGGACAGGGAATGAACACTGAAGCTTTCTTT
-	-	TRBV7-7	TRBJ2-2	CASSPEPNTGELFF	TGTGCTAGCAGCCCGGAGCCGAACACCGGGGAGCTGTTTTTT
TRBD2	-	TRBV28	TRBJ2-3	CASSLLTSGVSTDTQYF	TGTGCCAGCAGTTTATTGACGAGCGGGGTTAGCACAGATACGCAGTATTTT
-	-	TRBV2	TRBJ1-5	CAGRNREDQPQHF	TGTGCCGGCAGGAACAGGGAAGATCAGCCCCAGCATTTT
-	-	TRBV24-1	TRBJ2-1	CATSDAPADEQFF	TGTGCCACCAGTGACGCCCCGGCTGATGAGCAGTTCTTC
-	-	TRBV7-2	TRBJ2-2	CASSSRSGSGELFF	TGTGCCAGCAGCTCCCGAAGCGGTTCCGGGGAGCTGTTTTTT
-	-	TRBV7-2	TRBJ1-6	CAISLDVRVLSF	TGTGCCATCAGCTTAGACGTCAGGGTATTATCGTTT
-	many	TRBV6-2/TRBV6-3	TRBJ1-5	CASRQLGWPQHF	TGTGCCAGCAGACAACTAGGTTGGCCCCAGCATTTT
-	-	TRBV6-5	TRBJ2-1	CASSYVSGRTSSYNEQFF	TGTGCCAGCAGTTACGTTTCCGGCAGGACGAGCTCCTACAATGAGCAGTTCTTC
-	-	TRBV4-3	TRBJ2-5	CASSQDRQGETQYF	TGCGCCAGCAGCCAAGATAGGCAGGGAGAGACCCAGTACTTC
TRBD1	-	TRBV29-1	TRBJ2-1	CSVSRDRLHNEQFF	TGCAGTGTTTCCCGGGACAGGCTACACAATGAGCAGTTCTTC
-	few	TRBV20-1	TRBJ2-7	CSARQGSYEQYF	TGCAGTGCTAGACAGGGAAGCTACGAGCAGTACTTC
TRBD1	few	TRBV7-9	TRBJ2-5	CAGSNTGGAGETQYF	TGTGCCGGATCCAATACAGGGGGCGCGGGCGAGACCCAGTACTTC
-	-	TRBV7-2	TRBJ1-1	CASSLDWWAAEAFF	TGTGCCAGCAGCTTAGATTGGTGGGCAGCTGAAGCTTTCTTT
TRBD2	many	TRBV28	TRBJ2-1	CASSWTSGNEQFF	TGTGCCAGCAGTTGGACTAGCGGAAATGAGCAGTTCTTC
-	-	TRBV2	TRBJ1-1	CASDPGTGLETEAFF	TGTGCCAGCGACCCAGGAACAGGGTTAGAAACTGAAGCTTTCTTT
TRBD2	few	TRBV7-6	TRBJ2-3	CASSLEGSGSTDTQYF	TGTGCCAGCAGCTTAGAGGGTAGCGGGAGCACAGATACGCAGTATTTT
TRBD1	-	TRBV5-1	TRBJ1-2	CARTGSNGYTF	TGCGCCAGGACAGGGTCGAATGGCTACACCTTC